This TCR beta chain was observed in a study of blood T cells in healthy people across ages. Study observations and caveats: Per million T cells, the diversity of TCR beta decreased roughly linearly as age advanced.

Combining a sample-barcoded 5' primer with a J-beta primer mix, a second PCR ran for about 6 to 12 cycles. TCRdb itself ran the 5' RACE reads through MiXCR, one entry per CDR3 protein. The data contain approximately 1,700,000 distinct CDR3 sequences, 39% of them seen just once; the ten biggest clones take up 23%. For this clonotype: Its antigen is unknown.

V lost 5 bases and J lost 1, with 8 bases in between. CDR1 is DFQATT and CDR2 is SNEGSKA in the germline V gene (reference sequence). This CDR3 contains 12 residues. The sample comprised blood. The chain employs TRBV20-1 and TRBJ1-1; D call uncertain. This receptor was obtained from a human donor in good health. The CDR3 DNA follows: TGCAGTGCTTTGGTAGAGAACACTGAAGCTTTCTTT. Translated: CSALVENTEAFF.